These 22 T cell receptor beta chains originate from one sample sequenced in a study of CD8+ T cells in alopecia areata. Indicated treatment: oral pan-JAK inhibitor, 5-10 mg twice daily. As the sequencing template, cDNA was produced by extracting RNA and reverse transcribing it. Clones were read by immunoSEQ multiplex PCR, and TCRdb kept only the in-frame ones, dropping some. The table records some 98,000 clones, approximately 60% of them present only once. Sequenced material: CD8+ T cells sorted from blood, taken at week 4, from a patient treated with tofacitinib. Receptors originate from a human donor with alopecia areata.

V usage is TRBV5-1 and J usage is TRBJ2-3; TRBD2 aligns across 11 bases. This CDR3 spans 19 amino acids. Germline CDR1 and CDR2: SGHRS and YFSETQ. Trimming took 0 bases from V and 0 from J; bases not matched to a gene: 9. The CDR3 coding sequence is TGCGCCAGCAGCTTGGCCGTCGTGGGACTAGCGGCTAGCACAGATACGCAGTATTTT. The encoded protein is CASSLAVVGLAASTDTQYF.

This clone was seen only once. The chain uses TRBV5-4 and TRBJ2-5; D could derive from TRBD1 or TRBD2 (5 bases each). The ends were cut back, 1 base at V and 5 bases at J, with 9 bases in the middle. This CDR3 is 13 amino acids long. The V gene's germline CDR1 is SGHNT and CDR2 YYREEE (reference sequence). The CDR3 DNA is TGTGCCAGCAGCTTGCGGGACGGCGAGACCCAGTACTTC. Encoded protein: CASSLRDGETQYF.

The CDR3 loop reads CASSMGSTEAFF. CDR3 DNA sequence: TGTGCCAGCAGCATGGGAAGCACTGAAGCTTTCTTT. V gene TRBV9 combines with J gene TRBJ1-1; D remains ambiguous. Germline V gene data show CDR1 as SGDLS and CDR2 as YYNGEE. The CDR3 is 12 amino acids. The V gene lost 4 bases and the J gene lost 4 bases, with 8 bases spanning the gap.

The CDR3 DNA follows: TGTGCCAGCAGCGTAGGCAGGGACAATCAGCCCCAGCATTTT. Protein product: CASSVGRDNQPQHF. V usage is TRBV9 and J usage is TRBJ1-5; possible D gene TRBD1, 5 bases. The CDR3 is made up of 14 amino acids. Germline V gives CDR1 SGDLS, CDR2 YYNGEE. With 0 bases removed from V and 3 bases from J, the gap between germline ends came to 7 bases.

The chain employs TRBV29-1 and TRBJ1-1; D ambiguous. V lost 6 bases to trimming and J lost 3 bases, with 14 bases between them. Germline V CDR1 and CDR2: SQVTM, ANQGSEA. This CDR3 is built from 13 residues. The CDR3 coding sequence is TGCAGCGTATGTTCGGAGCCTTACACTGAAGCTTTCTTT. This encodes CSVCSEPYTEAFF.

The count of this clone is one. The chain employs TRBV30 and TRBJ1-5; D uncertain. CDR3 length equals 16 residues. Trimming removed 4 bases from V and 1 base from J, with 17 bases in between. Germline V gene sequence: CDR1 GTSNPN, CDR2 SVGIG (reference sequence). Here the CDR3 reads CAWITSLPWSNQPQHF. CDR3 bases: TGTGCCTGGATCACCAGCCTCCCCTGGAGCAATCAGCCCCAGCATTTT.

For this clone: The same CDR3 can be traced to other DNA sequences in this sample. The J gene is TRBJ2-7, the V gene TRBV5-1; 7 bases map to TRBD1. Germline V gene data show CDR1 as SGHRS and CDR2 as YFSETQ. Unmatched junction bases numbered 4, after V lost 3 bases and J lost 4 bases. This CDR3 comprises 13 residues. The CDR3, as DNA: TGCGCCAGCAGCTGGGGGACAGCGTACGAGCAGTACTTC. This gives the protein CASSWGTAYEQYF. Supplemented by reference TRBV5-1 and TRBJ2-7, the full variable domain reads KAGVTQTPRYLIKTRGQQVTLSCSPISGHRSVSWYQQTPGQGLQFLFEYFSETQRNKGNFPGRFSGRQFSNSRSEMNVSTLELGDSALYLCASSWGTAYEQYFGPGTRLTVT.

The V call is TRBV27, the J call TRBJ1-4; TRBD1 matches 9 bases. The CDR3 consists of 16 residues. The ends lost 5 bases at V and 8 bases at J; junction bases unmatched: 12. The germline gives CDR1 MNHEY, CDR2 SMNVEV (reference sequence). The CDR3 protein is CASSRTDRGIAEKLFF. The CDR3 nucleotides are TGTGCCAGCAGTAGAACGGACAGGGGTATTGCGGAAAAACTGTTTTTT.

The chain recombines TRBV5-4 with TRBJ2-3, with D uncertain. CDR3 length: 12 amino acids. Germline V CDR1 and CDR2: SGHNT, YYREEE (reference sequence). V lost 3 bases, J lost 3 bases, and 5 bases lay in between. CDR3 in amino acids: CASSSITDTQYF. CDR3 DNA: TGTGCCAGCAGCTCAATTACAGATACGCAGTATTTT. Using reference TRBV5-4 and TRBJ2-3 for the parts outside the CDR3, the full variable domain is ETGVTQSPTHLIKTRGQQVTLRCSSQSGHNTVSWYQQALGQGPQFIFQYYREEENGRGNFPPRFSGLQFPNYSSELNVNALELDDSALYLCASSSITDTQYFGPGTRLTVL.

This sequence joins TRBV14 and TRBJ2-5; 9 nucleotides match TRBD1. Germline CDR1 and CDR2: SGHDN and FVKESK. With V trimmed by 0 bases and J by 7 bases, 18 bases remained unmatched. The CDR3 runs 19 residues. The CDR3 loop reads CASSQDRRTGTGSSGTQYF. DNA of the CDR3: TGTGCCAGCAGCCAAGATCGAAGAACCGGGACAGGGAGTAGTGGGACCCAGTACTTC.

The V call is TRBV27, the J call TRBJ2-7; D might be TRBD2 (5 bases). Trimming shortened V by 4 bases and J by 0 bases, and 10 bases separated the two germline ends. CDR1 and CDR2 from the germline V gene are MNHEY and SMNVEV (reference sequence). CDR3 length equals 14 residues. CDR3 coding DNA: TGTGCCAGCAGTTCAGGTGGGAGCTCCTACGAGCAGTACTTC. It codes for CASSSGGSSYEQYF.

The V and J genes are TRBV5-1 and TRBJ2-6; D not certain. The CDR3 spans 16 residues. CDR1 is SGHRS, CDR2 YFSETQ, per germline. Trimming removed 4 bases at V and 2 bases at J, with 13 bases between. The chain's CDR3 is CASSQGIVTGANVLTF. CDR3 bases: TGCGCCAGCAGCCAAGGCATAGTAACTGGGGCCAACGTCCTGACTTTC.

Here the CDR3 reads CASSLGLVNEQFF. The CDR3 DNA reads TGCGCCAGCAGCTTGGGACTAGTCAATGAGCAGTTCTTC. This sequence joins TRBV5-1 and TRBJ2-1, with a weak D call TRBD2 (6 bases). Germline V lookup: CDR1 SGHRS, CDR2 YFSETQ. V lost 0 bases, J lost 6 bases, and 7 bases lay in between. The CDR3 covers 13 residues.

The CDR3 reads CASSLVLAGGGSSYNEQFF. CDR3 coding DNA: TGTGCCAGCAGTTTAGTACTAGCGGGGGGGGGAAGCTCCTACAATGAGCAGTTCTTC. The genes are TRBV27 and TRBJ2-1; 13 nucleotides match TRBD2. This CDR3 region has 19 residues. Germline-derived CDR1 and CDR2 are MNHEY and SMNVEV (reference sequence). V gave up 2 bases and J gave up 0 bases; unmatched junction bases: 7.

The chain recombines TRBV2 with TRBJ2-7, with 10 bases lining up with TRBD1. The CDR3 totals 17 residues. V shed 5 bases, J shed 4 bases, and the junction held 14 bases outside the gene matches. From germline, CDR1 is SNHLY and CDR2 FYNNEI. The CDR3 sequence: CASSPTGGTGESYEQYF. The CDR3 DNA reads TGTGCCAGCAGTCCCACCGGGGGGACAGGGGAAAGTTACGAGCAGTACTTC.

The genes are TRBV2 and TRBJ2-3, with no clear D. The CDR3 runs 16 residues. V was cut by 3 bases and J by 2 bases, with 15 bases left in between. Looked up from germline, CDR1 is SNHLY and CDR2 is FYNNEI. The DNA of the CDR3 is TGTGCCAGCAGTGATCGACCGAATACCGTCACAGATACGCAGTATTTT. Residues: CASSDRPNTVTDTQYF.

The gene calls are TRBV6-5 and TRBJ1-2, with D possibly matching TRBD1 (6 bases). V gave up 6 bases and J gave up 4 bases, with 18 bases separating them. The CDR3 has 15 residues. The germline V gene encodes CDR1 MNHEY and CDR2 SVGAGI. The CDR3 protein is CASRGGSGDLYGYTF. CDR3 bases: TGTGCCAGCAGAGGAGGATCAGGGGACCTCTATGGCTACACCTTC.

The chain links TRBV7-9 to TRBJ1-1, with 10 bases aligning to TRBD1. V was clipped by 4 bases and J by 0 bases; unmatched bases: 8. The CDR3 covers 17 residues. From germline, CDR1 is SEHNR and CDR2 FQNEAQ (reference sequence). The CDR3 sequence is CASSSRQGATVNTEAFF. CDR3 in DNA: TGTGCCAGCAGCTCACGACAGGGGGCGACCGTGAACACTGAAGCTTTCTTT.

The V and J genes are TRBV6-5 and TRBJ1-5, with 7 positions matching TRBD1. The CDR3 has 14 amino acids. Germline lookup yields CDR1 MNHEY and CDR2 SVGAGI. Germline trimming cut 6 bases from V and 5 bases from J; bases unmatched to any gene: 7. CDR3 sequence: CASSLRGIDQPQHF. In nucleotides, the CDR3 is TGTGCCAGCAGCCTCAGGGGGATTGATCAGCCCCAGCATTTT.

The chain employs TRBV10-3 and TRBJ2-7; D might be TRBD1 (5 bases). V was pared by 2 bases and J by 6 bases, with 17 bases between. The CDR3 spans 15 residues. Germline CDR1 is ENHRY and CDR2 is SYGVKD. The CDR3 nucleotides are TGTGCCATCAGTGAGCAGGGTATCGTCCCTCGCGAGCAGTACTTC. Its protein is CAISEQGIVPREQYF.

This rearrangement joins TRBV13 to TRBJ2-7, with TRBD2 matching over 14 bases. Trimming cost V 0 bases and J 6 bases; bases outside gene matches: 7. This CDR3 spans 17 amino acids. Germline CDR1 is PRHDT and CDR2 is FYEKMQ (reference sequence). In DNA, the CDR3 is TGTGCCAGCAGCTTAGGAGTGACTAGCGGGAGGGCCTCCGAGCAGTACTTC. It encodes CASSLGVTSGRASEQYF.

As concerns this clone: One end of the junction varies from germline; a read error may be responsible. The chain recombines TRBV5-1 with TRBJ2-1; D may be TRBD2 (7 bases). The CDR3 runs to 15 residues. Germline V lookup: CDR1 SGHRS, CDR2 YFSETQ. This CDR3 reads CASSLGRGPYNEQFF. CDR3 in DNA: TGCGCTAGCAGCTTGGGGCGGGGGCCCTACAATGAGCAGTTCTTC.